This T cell receptor beta chain was documented in a study of blood T cell repertoires in COVID-19. TCRdb's table, derived via immunoSEQ multiplex PCR, lists solely in-frame clones and lacks some. The table lists under 200,000 clones, approximately 90% of them singletons. V lost 4 bases, J lost 2 bases, and 8 bases lay in between. This CDR3 region has 13 residues. Germline V CDR1 and CDR2: SGHTA, FQGTGA. The specimen sequenced was peripheral blood. This clonotype originated in a man aged 50-60 years who had recovered from COVID-19. The rearrangement joins TRBV7-3 to TRBJ2-5; D may be TRBD2 (5 bases). The CDR3 protein is CASSYGSQETQYF. The CDR3 nucleotides are TGTGCCAGCAGCTATGGGAGTCAAGAGACCCAGTACTTC. Full variable domain (missing parts from reference TRBV7-3 and TRBJ2-5): GAGVSQTPSNKVTEKGKYVELRCDPISGHTALYWYRQSLGQGPEFLIYFQGTGAADDSGLPNDRFFAVRPEGSVSTLKIQRTERGDSAVYLCASSYGSQETQYFGPGTRLLVL.